One sample yielded the 9 T cell receptor beta chains listed below, sequenced in a study of PD-1 blockade in classical Hodgkin lymphoma. Time point given: cycle 4 day 1 (C4D1), after 5 to 7 weeks of nivolumab. Autologous stem cell transplantation was followed by relapse in every patient, and brentuximab vedotin exposure varied. The CD4+ T cells used were purified from thawed PBMCs through magnetic negative selection. Here immunoSEQ multiplex PCR was the method, and the copy in TCRdb shows in-frame clones only, minus some. The data show some 27,000 clones, approximately 80% seen once. The sample was CD4+ T cells from blood, taken before the fourth cycle of nivolumab. The source is a human donor with classical Hodgkin lymphoma.

This clone was observed a few times. The V and J genes are TRBV10-3 and TRBJ1-2; TRBD1 is a possible D gene (6 bases). Germline lookup yields CDR1 ENHRY and CDR2 SYGVKD. The V end lost 10 bases, the J end lost 2 bases, and 14 bases lay between the germline ends. The CDR3 loop spans 13 amino acids. Here the CDR3 reads CATVTGLNYGYTF. The DNA of the CDR3 is TGTGCCACCGTGACAGGCTTAAACTATGGCTACACCTTC.

The rearrangement joins TRBV7-9 to TRBJ2-7; possible D gene TRBD2, 5 bases. V was clipped by 6 bases and J by 9 bases, with 15 bases between them. CDR3 length equals 12 residues. Germline loops: CDR1 SEHNR, CDR2 FQNEAQ (reference sequence). CDR3: CASSFRDLRQYF. For the CDR3, the DNA is TGTGCCAGCAGTTTCCGGGATCTGCGGCAGTACTTC.

J is TRBJ2-5 and V is TRBV5-4; 10 bases map to TRBD1. From germline, CDR1 is SGHNT and CDR2 YYREEE (reference sequence). V trimming: 4 bases; J trimming: 5 bases; junction bases outside the gene matches: 2. The CDR3 covers 13 residues. The CDR3 protein is CASSRTGGETQYF. CDR3 nucleotide sequence: TGTGCCAGCAGCAGGACAGGGGGTGAGACCCAGTACTTC.

This sequence joins TRBV6-5 and TRBJ1-1, with 7 bases matching TRBD1. The CDR3 is 14 amino acids. Germline V CDR1 and CDR2: MNHEY, SVGAGI. The ends lost 5 bases at V and 2 bases at J; junction bases unmatched: 5. CDR3 protein: CASSRQGGNTEAFF. DNA for the CDR3: TGTGCCAGCAGTCGGCAGGGGGGAAACACTGAAGCTTTCTTT.

This rearrangement joins TRBV7-8 to TRBJ2-3; TRBD1 agrees at 7 bases. CDR1 SGHVS and CDR2 FQNEAQ come from the germline V gene. The CDR3 loop spans 14 amino acids. Trimming removed 5 bases from V and 3 bases from J; junction bases left unmatched: 5. The CDR3 nucleotides are TGTGCCAGCAGCCCGGACAGGACAACAGATACGCAGTATTTT. Its protein is CASSPDRTTDTQYF.

On this clone: Other DNA sequences of this sample code for an identical CDR3. The rearrangement joins TRBV5-1 to TRBJ1-3, with D possibly being TRBD1 (5 bases). This CDR3 is 15 amino acids long. V lost 0 bases and J 0 bases, leaving 7 bases between the germline ends. Germline assignment: CDR1 SGHRS and CDR2 YFSETQ. The CDR3 nucleotides are TGCGCCAGCAGCTTGGAGGGGAGCTCTGGAAACACCATATATTTT. Its translation is CASSLEGSSGNTIYF.

This clone was seen a few times. The chain recombines TRBV9 with TRBJ1-6; TRBD1 matches 8 bases. The germline gives CDR1 SGDLS, CDR2 YYNGEE. V lost 0 bases, J lost 7 bases, and 3 bases stayed unmatched. This CDR3 comprises 15 residues. CDR3 protein: CASSVATGGNSPLHF. CDR3 nucleotides: TGTGCCAGCAGCGTAGCTACAGGGGGGAATTCACCCCTCCACTTT.

The V gene is TRBV7-8, the J gene TRBJ1-1; TRBD1 agrees at 7 bases. The CDR3 has 14 amino acids. Germline CDR1 SGHVS, CDR2 FQNEAQ. J gave up 0 bases and V 5 bases, and 3 bases lay outside the gene matches. DNA for the CDR3: TGTGCCAGCAGCCGGGACAGTATGAACACTGAAGCTTTCTTT. Translation: CASSRDSMNTEAFF. The whole variable domain, remainder taken from reference TRBV7-8 and TRBJ1-1, is GAGVSQSPRYKVAKRGQDVALRCDPISGHVSLFWYQQALGQGPEFLTYFQNEAQLDKSGLPSDRFFAERPEGSVSTLKIQRTQQEDSAVYLCASSRDSMNTEAFFGQGTRLTVV.

The V gene is TRBV14, the J gene TRBJ1-2, with a possible D match to TRBD1 (5 bases). The germline gives CDR1 SGHDN, CDR2 FVKESK. Trimming cost V 5 bases and J 1 base, with 8 bases left between them. The CDR3 extends over 13 amino acids. CDR3 nucleotide sequence: TGTGCCAGCAGCGCAGGGCTTAACTATGGCTACACCTTC. This encodes CASSAGLNYGYTF.